The 8 T cell receptor beta chains below all came from one sample that was sequenced in a study of blood T cell repertoires in COVID-19 (dated by TCRdb to the early 2020s). The library came from the immunoSEQ multiplex PCR assay. This is the immuneACCESS table as TCRdb keeps it, with only in-frame sequences that have V and J called. A part of the clones is gone; compared with another copy, unresolved V genes explain less than half, and the rest is unexplained. The sample contains over 350,000 clones, around nine tenths of them found a single time. The ten most abundant clones make up around 4.5% of the sample. Source material: peripheral blood. The source is a woman aged 25-40 years with acute or convalescent COVID-19.

The CDR3 coding sequence is TGTGCCAGCAGCTCCCCATGGTACGGCGGGGGGGCCCCAGATACGCAGTATTTT. This codes for CASSSPWYGGGAPDTQYF. The rearrangement uses TRBV5-6 and TRBJ2-3; 9 bases map to TRBD2. The germline V gene encodes CDR1 SGHDT and CDR2 YYEEEE. V was pared by 3 bases and J by 4 bases, with 15 bases of the junction left unmatched. The CDR3 is 18 residues long.

This chain uses TRBV5-1 with TRBJ1-4, with 8 nucleotides matching TRBD1. The germline gives CDR1 SGHRS, CDR2 YFSETQ. Germline trimming cut 3 bases from V and 4 bases from J; bases unmatched to any gene: 2. The CDR3 sequence is 14 residues long. CDR3 in DNA: TGCGCCAGCAGCTCACAGGGGGTTAATGAAAAACTGTTTTTT. Encoded protein: CASSSQGVNEKLFF.

The chain links TRBV19 to TRBJ2-7; 10 bases are a match to TRBD2. The CDR3 is 15 amino acids. Unmatched junction bases numbered 7, after V lost 2 bases and J lost 6 bases. The germline CDR1 and CDR2 sequences are LNHDA and SQIVND (reference sequence). The CDR3 DNA reads as TGTGCCAGTAGTATAACTAGCGGGGCATTGAGCGAGCAGTACTTC. The encoded protein is CASSITSGALSEQYF.

The gene calls are TRBV6-5 and TRBJ2-1, with D possibly TRBD1 on 6 matching bases. This CDR3 has 14 amino acids. The germline gives CDR1 MNHEY, CDR2 SVGAGI. V lost 3 bases, J lost 3 bases, and 9 bases lay in between. The CDR3 is CASSYLDSYNEQFF. DNA for the CDR3: TGTGCCAGCAGTTATCTGGACAGCTACAATGAGCAGTTCTTC.

This chain uses TRBV24-1 with TRBJ2-3; D unresolved. CDR1 is KGHDR and CDR2 is SFDVKD in the germline V gene. V was cut by 2 bases and J by 7 bases, with 6 bases left in between. This CDR3 is built from 12 residues. The CDR3 spells CATSDYMNTQYF. The CDR3 bases are TGTGCCACCAGTGATTACATGAATACGCAGTATTTT.

The chain carries TRBV10-1 and TRBJ2-3, with a tentative D call TRBD1 (6 bases). Germline V lookup: CDR1 WNHNN, CDR2 SYGVQD (reference sequence). Trimming removed 0 bases at V and 6 bases at J, with 13 bases between. This CDR3 is built from 15 residues. The CDR3 nucleotides are TGCGCCAGCAGTGAGTCACAGGGCTGGACTGATACGCAGTATTTT. Its translation: CASSESQGWTDTQYF.

The chain combines TRBV5-1 with TRBJ2-1; 7 bases align to TRBD2. CDR1 is SGHRS, CDR2 YFSETQ, per germline. Trimming cost V 4 bases and J 4 bases; bases outside gene matches: 8. The CDR3 extends over 15 amino acids. The CDR3 sequence: CASSITGGHYNEQFF. The CDR3, as DNA: TGCGCCAGCAGCATTACGGGGGGTCATTACAATGAGCAGTTCTTC.

This clone has a single count. The genes are TRBV7-9 and TRBJ2-2, with a weak D call TRBD2 (7 bases). V lost 7 bases and J lost 7, with 22 bases in between. The germline V gene has CDR1 SEHNR and CDR2 FQNEAQ (reference sequence). There are 16 residues in the CDR3. CDR3 amino acids: CASNPVGGAKDGELFF. The DNA for the CDR3 is TGTGCCAGCAACCCCGTAGGGGGGGCCAAGGACGGGGAGCTGTTTTTT.